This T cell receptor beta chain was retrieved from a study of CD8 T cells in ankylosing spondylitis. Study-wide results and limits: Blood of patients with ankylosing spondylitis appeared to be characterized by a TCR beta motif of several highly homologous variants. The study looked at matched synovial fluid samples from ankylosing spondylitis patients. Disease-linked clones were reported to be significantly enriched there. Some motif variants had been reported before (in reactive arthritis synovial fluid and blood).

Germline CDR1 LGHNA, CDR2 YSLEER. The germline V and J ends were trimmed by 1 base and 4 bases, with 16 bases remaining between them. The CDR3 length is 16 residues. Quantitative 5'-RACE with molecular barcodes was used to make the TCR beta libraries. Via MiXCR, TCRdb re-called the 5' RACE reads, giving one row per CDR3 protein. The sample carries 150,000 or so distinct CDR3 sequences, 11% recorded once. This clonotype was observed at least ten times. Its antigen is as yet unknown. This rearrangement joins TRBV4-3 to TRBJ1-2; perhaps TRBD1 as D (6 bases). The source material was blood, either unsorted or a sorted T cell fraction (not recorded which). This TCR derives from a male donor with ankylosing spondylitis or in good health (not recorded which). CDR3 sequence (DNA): TGCGCCAGCAGCCAAGCTCCGGGACAATCTATCTATGGCTACACCTTC. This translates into CASSQAPGQSIYGYTF.